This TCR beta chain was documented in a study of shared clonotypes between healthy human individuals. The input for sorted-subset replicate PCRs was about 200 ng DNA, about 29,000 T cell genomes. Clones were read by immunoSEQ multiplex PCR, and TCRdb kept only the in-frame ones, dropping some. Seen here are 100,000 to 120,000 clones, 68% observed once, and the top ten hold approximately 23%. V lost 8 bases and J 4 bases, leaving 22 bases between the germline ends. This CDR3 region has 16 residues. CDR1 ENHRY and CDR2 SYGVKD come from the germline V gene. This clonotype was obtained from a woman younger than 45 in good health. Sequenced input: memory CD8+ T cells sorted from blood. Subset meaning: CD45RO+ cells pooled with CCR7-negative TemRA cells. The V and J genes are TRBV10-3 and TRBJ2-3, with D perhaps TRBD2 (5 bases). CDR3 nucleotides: TGTGCCATCGGCTTTGGCGGGTACGCCTTCGCAGATACGCAGTATTTT. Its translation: CAIGFGGYAFADTQYF.